This T cell receptor beta chain was captured in a study of shared clonotypes between healthy human individuals (dated by TCRdb to about 2020). Broadly, across the study: A couple of women and a few men aged 18 to 49 years were included in the cohort. For each donor, CD4 naive and CD4 memory were each run on three plates, CD8 naive on two plates, and CD8 memory on one plate. Blood TCR repertoires of about five healthy adults were deeply sequenced to estimate repertoire size and the extent of clonotype sharing between individuals. Libraries were prepared and TCR repertoires were sequenced by different laboratories using diverse techniques, in order to increase sequencing depth and limit assay-specific biases. Leukapheresis yielded between about 0.9 and 8.9 billion PBMCs per donor.

CDR1 MGHDK and CDR2 SYGVNS were looked up in the germline V gene. V lost 3 bases and J lost 8 bases, and the count of bases not matched to a germline gene is 10. The CDR3 numbers 15 residues from cysteine through phenylalanine. Kept here is only the CDR3 DNA, which spans 45 bases and is read in frame from base 1. The sample holds a few counts of this clone. Its binding antigen is unknown. Per-nucleotide qualities are absent, and no much larger clonotype sits a single base away. Findings and caveats that apply to the study as a whole: Based on pairwise subsampling, the degree of clonotype sharing among donors was expected to be affected by sequencing depth. Because the study included only a small number of donors, the genetic and exposure-history diversity represented was limited. Only blood was sampled, and tissue TCR repertoires likely differ from those in blood. Higher generation probabilities were observed for clonotypes shared by all four sorted-subset donors than for non-shared clonotypes. Across several donors, roughly 5% of naive CD4, 3% to 3.5% of naive CD8, about 2.3% of memory CD4, and under 0.45% of memory CD8 clonotypes were shared. Incomplete sequencing was indicated by rarefaction of sorted-subset datasets, despite the large sequencing depth. Naive subsets generally had larger estimated clonotype richness than memory subsets.

The donors were healthy, HIV-negative adults who had no recently reported acute infections or vaccinations. Only Caucasian adults living in Nashville, Tennessee, USA were represented among the donors. CD4+ T cells were enriched through magnetic negative selection, after which naive cells were positively selected on CD45RA and the remaining negative fraction served as the memory subset. After blood collection by leukapheresis, PBMCs were isolated using Ficoll-Histopaque density gradient centrifugation and then cryopreserved in the vapor phase of liquid nitrogen. Analytical flow cytometry was used to check the purity and quantity of each magnetically sorted T cell population. Genomic DNA was isolated from every sorted fraction and measured by UV absorbance on a Nanodrop 2000c. Using the deep immunoSEQ assay, multiplex PCR amplified TCR CDR3 regions from genomic DNA. For each cell subset, the extracted genomic DNA was distributed evenly across all wells of several immunoSEQ 96-well plates, and each plate served as one replicate. For sorted subsets, each replicate PCR was loaded with about 0.2 ug genomic DNA, equivalent to 30,000 or so T cell genomes. Purified libraries were quantified with a Qubit 3.0 fluorometer, sized on a Bioanalyzer 2100, and re-quantified with the KAPA Library Quantification kit. Each immunoSEQ 96-well plate was sequenced on its own single-read 150-cycle Illumina NextSeq 550 flow cell. The authors' pipeline ran thus. Because the immunoSEQ output held only junctional sequences and lacked quality scores, the filtering could not match the filtering applied to full-length reads. Sequences were annotated with PyIR, a Python wrapper for IgBLAST v1.9, using IMGT germline references to assign V/J genes and CDR3. Reads with weak V/J assignments (E-value above 1e-6), missing CDR3, stop codons, out-of-frame junctions, or ambiguous translated residues were removed. V3J clonotypes were defined as sequences sharing the same inferred V gene, J gene, and CDR3 amino acid sequence. Percentage overlap between repertoires was computed as shared unique clonotypes divided by the size of the smaller repertoire. Three approaches were used to assess repertoire richness: RTK rarefaction, the Chao1 estimator, and Recon v2.1 estimates of unobserved clonotypes. OLGA was used to compute generation probabilities for all TCRbeta clonotypes that the gDNA method yielded from a few donors. The table was pulled from immuneACCESS by TCRdb, which kept in-frame rearrangements only. Such tables lose some clones; where checked, under half of the loss comes from unresolved V genes, and the rest has no known cause. V and J calls and clone size are given by that table; D and trimming were obtained from the DNA. Recorded for this sample are over a million clones; roughly 74% of them occurred a single time. The ten top clones hold 0.6% to 0.75% of the sample.

This chain joins TRBV25-1 to TRBJ2-1, with 7 junctional bases fitting TRBD2. This clonotype was sampled from a man in his late teens or twenties in good health. Some clones in this sample may be carry-over from other donors' samples. Sample: memory CD4+ T cells from PBMCs. Read against the paper, the sample's cell subset or site label means: CD45RA-negative fraction. CDR3 reads: CASSEERGIVDEQFF. DNA sequence: TGTGCCAGCAGTGAGGAGCGGGGTATTGTCGATGAGCAGTTCTTC.